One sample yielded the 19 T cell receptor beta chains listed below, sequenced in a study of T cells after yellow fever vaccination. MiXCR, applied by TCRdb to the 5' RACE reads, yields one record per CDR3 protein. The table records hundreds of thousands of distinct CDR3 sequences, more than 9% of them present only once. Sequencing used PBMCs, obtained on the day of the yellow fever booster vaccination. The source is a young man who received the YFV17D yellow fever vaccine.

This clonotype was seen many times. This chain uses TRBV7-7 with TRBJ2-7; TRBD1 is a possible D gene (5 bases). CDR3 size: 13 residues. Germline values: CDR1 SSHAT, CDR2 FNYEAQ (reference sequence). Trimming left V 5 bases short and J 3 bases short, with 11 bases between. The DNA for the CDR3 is TGTGCCAGCAGCGTCAGGGAAGACTACGAGCAGTACTTC. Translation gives CASSVREDYEQYF.

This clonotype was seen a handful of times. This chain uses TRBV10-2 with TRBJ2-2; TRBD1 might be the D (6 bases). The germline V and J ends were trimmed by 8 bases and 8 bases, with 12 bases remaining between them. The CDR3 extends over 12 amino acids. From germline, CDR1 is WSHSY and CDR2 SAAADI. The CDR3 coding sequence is TGCGCCAGCGTGCAGGGGCCTGGGGAGCTGTTTTTT. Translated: CASVQGPGELFF.

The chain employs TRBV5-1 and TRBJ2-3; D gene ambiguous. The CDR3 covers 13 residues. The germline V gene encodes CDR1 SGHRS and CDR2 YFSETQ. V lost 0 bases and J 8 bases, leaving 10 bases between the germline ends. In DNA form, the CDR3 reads TGCGCCAGCAGCTTGGAAGCGAAGAGTACGCAGTATTTT. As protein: CASSLEAKSTQYF. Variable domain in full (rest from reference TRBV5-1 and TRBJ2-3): KAGVTQTPRYLIKTRGQQVTLSCSPISGHRSVSWYQQTPGQGLQFLFEYFSETQRNKGNFPGRFSGRQFSNSRSEMNVSTLELGDSALYLCASSLEAKSTQYFGPGTRLTVL.

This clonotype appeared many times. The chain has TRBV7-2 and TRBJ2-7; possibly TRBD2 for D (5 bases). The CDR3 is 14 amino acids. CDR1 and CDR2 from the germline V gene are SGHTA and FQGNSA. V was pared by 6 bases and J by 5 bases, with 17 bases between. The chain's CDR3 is CASSPRRDFDEQYF. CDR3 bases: TGTGCCAGCAGTCCCCGTCGGGATTTTGACGAGCAGTACTTC.

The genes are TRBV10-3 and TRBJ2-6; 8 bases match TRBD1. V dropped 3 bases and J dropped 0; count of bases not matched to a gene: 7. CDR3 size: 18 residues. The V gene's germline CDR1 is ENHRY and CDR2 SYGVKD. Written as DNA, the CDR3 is TGTGCCATCAGTGAACCGGACAGGGTGACCTCTGGGGCCAACGTCCTGACTTTC. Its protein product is CAISEPDRVTSGANVLTF.

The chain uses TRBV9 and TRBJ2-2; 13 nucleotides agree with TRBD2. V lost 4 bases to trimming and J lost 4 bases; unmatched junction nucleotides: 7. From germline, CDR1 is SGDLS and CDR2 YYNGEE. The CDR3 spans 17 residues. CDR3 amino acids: CASSRTSGRALTGELFF. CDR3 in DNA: TGTGCCAGCAGCCGCACTAGCGGGAGGGCCCTCACCGGGGAGCTGTTTTTT.

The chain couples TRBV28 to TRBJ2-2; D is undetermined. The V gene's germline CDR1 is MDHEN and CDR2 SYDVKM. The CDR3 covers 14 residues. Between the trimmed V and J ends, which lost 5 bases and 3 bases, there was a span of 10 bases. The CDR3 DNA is TGTGCCAGCAGTCAAACAGACTACACCGGGGAGCTGTTTTTT. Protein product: CASSQTDYTGELFF.

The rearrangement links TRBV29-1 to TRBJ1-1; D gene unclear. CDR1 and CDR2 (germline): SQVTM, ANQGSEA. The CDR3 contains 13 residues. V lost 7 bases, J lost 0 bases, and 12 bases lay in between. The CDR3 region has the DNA TGCAGCGCTTCGAGCAGCGTGAACACTGAAGCTTTCTTT. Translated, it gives CSASSSVNTEAFF. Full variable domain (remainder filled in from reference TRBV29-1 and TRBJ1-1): SAVISQKPSRDICQRGTSLTIQCQVDSQVTMMFWYRQQPGQSLTLIATANQGSEATYESGFVIDKFPISRPNLTFSTLTVSNMSPEDSSIYLCSASSSVNTEAFFGQGTRLTVV.

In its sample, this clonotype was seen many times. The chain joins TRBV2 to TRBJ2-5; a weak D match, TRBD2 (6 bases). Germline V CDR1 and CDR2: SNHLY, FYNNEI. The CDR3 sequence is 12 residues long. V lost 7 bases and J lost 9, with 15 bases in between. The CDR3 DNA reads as TGTGCCAGCACGGACGGGGGAAGTGCCCAGTACTTC. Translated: CASTDGGSAQYF.

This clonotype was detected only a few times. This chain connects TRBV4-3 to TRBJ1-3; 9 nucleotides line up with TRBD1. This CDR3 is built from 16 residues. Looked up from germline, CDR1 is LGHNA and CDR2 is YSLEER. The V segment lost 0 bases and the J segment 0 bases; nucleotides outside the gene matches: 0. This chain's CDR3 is CASSQETGGSGNTIYF. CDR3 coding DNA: TGCGCCAGCAGCCAAGAGACAGGGGGCTCTGGAAACACCATATATTTT.

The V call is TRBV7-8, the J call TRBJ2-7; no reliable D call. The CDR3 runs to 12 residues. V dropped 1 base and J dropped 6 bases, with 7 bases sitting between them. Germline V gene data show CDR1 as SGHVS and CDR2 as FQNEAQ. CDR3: CASSLDTGEQYF. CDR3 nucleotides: TGTGCCAGCAGCTTAGATACGGGCGAGCAGTACTTC.

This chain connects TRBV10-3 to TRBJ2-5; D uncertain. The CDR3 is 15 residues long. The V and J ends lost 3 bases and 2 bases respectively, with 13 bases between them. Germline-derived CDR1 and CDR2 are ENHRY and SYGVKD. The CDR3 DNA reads TGTGCCATCAGTGATATCGGACCTATTCAAGAGACCCAGTACTTC. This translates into CAISDIGPIQETQYF.

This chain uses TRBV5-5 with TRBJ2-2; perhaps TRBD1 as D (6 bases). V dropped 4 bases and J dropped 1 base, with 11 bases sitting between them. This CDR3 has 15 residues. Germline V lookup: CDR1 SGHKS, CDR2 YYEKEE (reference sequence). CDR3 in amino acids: CASSPGQMNTGELFF. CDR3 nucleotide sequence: TGTGCCAGCAGCCCTGGACAGATGAACACCGGGGAGCTGTTTTTT.

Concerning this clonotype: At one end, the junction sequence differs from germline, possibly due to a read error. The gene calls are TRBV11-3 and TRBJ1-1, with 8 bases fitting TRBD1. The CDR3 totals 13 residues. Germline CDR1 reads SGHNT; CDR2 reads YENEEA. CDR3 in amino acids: CASSSGGNTEVFF. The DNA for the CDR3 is TGTGCCAGCAGCTCAGGGGGCAACACTGAAGTTTTCTTT.

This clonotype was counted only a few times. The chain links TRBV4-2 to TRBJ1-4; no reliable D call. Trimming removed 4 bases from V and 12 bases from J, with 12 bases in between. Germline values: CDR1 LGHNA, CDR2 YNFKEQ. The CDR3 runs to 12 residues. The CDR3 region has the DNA TGTGCCAGCAGCCTCCCTCGTCGGGAACTGTTTTTT. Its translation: CASSLPRRELFF.

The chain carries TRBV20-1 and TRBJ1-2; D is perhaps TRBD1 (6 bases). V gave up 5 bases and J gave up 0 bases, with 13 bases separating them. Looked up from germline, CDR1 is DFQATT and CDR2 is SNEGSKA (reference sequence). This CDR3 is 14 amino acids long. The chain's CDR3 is CSAWVQGPNYGYTF. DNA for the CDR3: TGCAGTGCTTGGGTACAGGGACCTAACTATGGCTACACCTTC.

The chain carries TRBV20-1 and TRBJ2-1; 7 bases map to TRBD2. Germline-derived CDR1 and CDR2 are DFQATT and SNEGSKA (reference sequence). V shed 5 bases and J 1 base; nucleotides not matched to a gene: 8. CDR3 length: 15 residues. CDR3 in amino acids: CSAAPGLRSYNEQFF. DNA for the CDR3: TGCAGTGCTGCCCCGGGACTAAGATCCTACAATGAGCAGTTCTTC.

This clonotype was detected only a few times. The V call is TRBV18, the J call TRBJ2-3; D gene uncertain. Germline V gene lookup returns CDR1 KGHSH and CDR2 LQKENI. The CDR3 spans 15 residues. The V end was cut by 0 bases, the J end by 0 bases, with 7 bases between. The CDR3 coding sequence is TGTGCCAGCTCACCACCGGCCAGAAGCACAGATACGCAGTATTTT. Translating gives CASSPPARSTDTQYF. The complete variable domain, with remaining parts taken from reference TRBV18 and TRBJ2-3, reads NAGVMQNPRHLVRRRGQEARLRCSPMKGHSHVYWYRQLPEEGLKFMVYLQKENIIDESGMPKERFSAEFPKEGPSILRIQQVVRGDSAAYFCASSPPARSTDTQYFGPGTRLTVL.

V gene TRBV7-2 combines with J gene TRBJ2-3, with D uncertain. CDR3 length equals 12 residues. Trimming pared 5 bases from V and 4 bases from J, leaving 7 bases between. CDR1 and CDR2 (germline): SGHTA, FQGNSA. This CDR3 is CASSNYPDTQYF. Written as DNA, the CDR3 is TGTGCCAGCAGCAATTACCCAGATACGCAGTATTTT.